This T cell receptor beta chain was sequenced in a study of blood T cells in healthy people across ages. Findings and caveats of the study: Long-lived donors exceeded aged donors in naive CD4+ cells and diversity. TCR beta diversity per million T cells fell roughly linearly with age. Researchers report that TCR beta diversity correlated strongly with naive T cell percentage. Unsorted PBMC input precluded a conclusive naive versus antigen-experienced comparison.

Comment on this clonotype: Its antigen is as yet unknown.

The germline V gene encodes CDR1 SGHRS and CDR2 YFSETQ. Trimming shortened V by 5 bases and J by 4 bases, and 9 bases separated the two germline ends. The CDR3 extends over 12 amino acids. A second roughly 6 to 11 cycle PCR used barcoded and J-beta primers. From the 5' RACE reads, TCRdb called clonotypes with MiXCR, one entry per CDR3 protein. The sample records about 1.6 million distinct CDR3 sequences, roughly 32% being singletons. The chain links TRBV5-1 to TRBJ1-1; the D gene is possibly TRBD1 (5 bases). The source of this sequence is a woman in her twenties or thirties in good health. Sequencing was carried out using blood. The CDR3 region is CASRQEGTEAFF. DNA of the CDR3: TGCGCCAGCAGACAGGAGGGCACTGAAGCTTTCTTT.